This T cell receptor beta chain was recovered during a study of T cells in Graves' hyperthyroidism and ophthalmopathy. The overall study: Peripheral blood was collected at initial diagnosis, before any treatment. The study's findings and limits: Also found in blood were most expanded thyroid clonotypes above 0.001.

Amplification of TCR beta CDR3 regions was performed using RNA transcripts as template. The HTBI set primed first-round TCR CDR3 RT-PCR. Via MiXCR, TCRdb re-called the multiplex PCR reads, giving one row per CDR3 protein. The sample lists under 450,000 distinct CDR3 sequences, approximately 18% seen once, with around a third in the top ten. The hyperthyroidism patients had all been newly diagnosed, and their disease duration was under 2 months. Their ages ranged from 18 to 65 years. The CDR3 runs to 12 residues. The germline V gene has CDR1 SNHLY and CDR2 FYNNEI. Trimming pared 8 bases from V and 4 bases from J, leaving 11 bases between. This clonotype occurred many times. Its antigen is not identified.

The TCR originated in a woman aged 25 to 39 with Graves' hyperthyroidism that later progressed to Graves' ophthalmopathy. The chain uses TRBV2 and TRBJ2-5; a weak D match, TRBD2 (6 bases). The specimen sequenced was blood. The CDR3 is CASAGSGETQYF. CDR3 sequence (DNA): TGTGCCAGCGCCGGGAGCGGAGAGACCCAGTACTTC.